This TCR beta chain was identified during a study of CD8 T cells in Susac syndrome. CDR1 SEHNR and CDR2 FQNEAQ come from the germline V gene (reference sequence). The CDR3 contains 12 residues. V was cut by 3 bases and J by 9 bases, with 9 bases left in between. RNA in amounts of roughly 0.5 to 1 ug was reverse transcribed with random hexamers. TCRdb re-called the immunoSEQ multiplex PCR reads with MiXCR, one entry per CDR3 protein. The repertoire holds just over 150,000 distinct CDR3 sequences, with approximately 93% as singletons. The chain has TRBV7-9 and TRBJ2-1, with unresolved D. Material for sequencing was CD8+ T cells from PBMCs. The receptor was derived from a human donor with multiple sclerosis. CDR3: CASSLIRTEQFF. DNA of the CDR3: TGTGCCAGCAGCTTGATTCGGACTGAGCAGTTCTTC.